The clone carrying this TCR beta chain was seen only a few times. Antigen: not known. The sample belongs to a study of beta chain features in type 1 diabetes. Study observations and caveats: In all four CD4+ subsets, TCRB CDR3 length was significantly, moderately reduced in type 1 diabetes.

Expressed TCRB transcripts got sequenced, as all isolated RNA was reverse transcribed. Data came from immunoSEQ multiplex PCR; TCRdb stores just in-frame clones and leaves some out. The data contain 200,000 to 300,000 clones, approximately 11% of them seen just once; the ten biggest clones take up over 0.015%. Sequencing was done on a sample of naive CD4+ T cells from blood. The receptor was derived from a man younger than 45 with type 1 diabetes.

The CDR3 nucleotides are TGTGCCAGCAGCTCTTCGTTAGCGGGGCCCTACGAGCAGTACTTC. Its protein is CASSSSLAGPYEQYF. V is TRBV7-2 and J is TRBJ2-7; TRBD2 aligns across 8 bases. The CDR3 sequence is 15 residues long. CDR1 and CDR2 (germline): SGHTA, FQGNSA. V gave up 4 bases and J gave up 2 bases; unmatched junction bases: 7.